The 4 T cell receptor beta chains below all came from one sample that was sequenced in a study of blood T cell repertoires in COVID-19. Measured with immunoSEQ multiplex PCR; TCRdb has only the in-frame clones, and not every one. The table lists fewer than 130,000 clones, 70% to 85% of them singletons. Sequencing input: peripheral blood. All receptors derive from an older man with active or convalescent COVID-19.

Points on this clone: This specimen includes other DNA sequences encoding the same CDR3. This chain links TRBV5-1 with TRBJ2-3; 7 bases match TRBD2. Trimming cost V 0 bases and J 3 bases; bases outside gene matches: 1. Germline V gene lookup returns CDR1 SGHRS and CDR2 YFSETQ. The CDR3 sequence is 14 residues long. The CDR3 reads CASSLERGTDTQYF. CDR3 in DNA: TGCGCCAGCAGCTTGGAGCGGGGAACAGATACGCAGTATTTT.

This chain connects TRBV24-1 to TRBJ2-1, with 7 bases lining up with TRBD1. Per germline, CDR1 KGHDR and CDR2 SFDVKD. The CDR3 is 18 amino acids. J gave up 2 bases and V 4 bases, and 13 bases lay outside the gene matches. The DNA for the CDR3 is TGTGCCACCAGTGACCCCCGACAGGGTTTTGGCCCCTACAATGAGCAGTTCTTC. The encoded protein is CATSDPRQGFGPYNEQFF.

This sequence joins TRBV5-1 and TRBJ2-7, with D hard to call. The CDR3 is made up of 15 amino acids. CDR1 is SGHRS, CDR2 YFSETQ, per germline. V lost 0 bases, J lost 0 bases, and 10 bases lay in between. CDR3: CASSLEPVFSYEQYF. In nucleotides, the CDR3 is TGCGCCAGCAGCTTGGAACCGGTCTTCTCCTACGAGCAGTACTTC.

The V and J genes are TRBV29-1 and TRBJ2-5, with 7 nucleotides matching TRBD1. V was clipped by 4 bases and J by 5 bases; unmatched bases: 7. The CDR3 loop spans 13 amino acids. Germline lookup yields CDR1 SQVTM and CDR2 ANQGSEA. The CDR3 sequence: CSVVRGLGETQYF. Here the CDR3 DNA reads TGCAGCGTTGTAAGGGGGCTTGGGGAGACCCAGTACTTC.